This T cell receptor (beta chain) came from a study of blood T cell repertoires in COVID-19 (dated by TCRdb to the early 2020s). Context from the whole study: Samples from collaborators originated in the United States, Italy and Spain and spanned both the acute and convalescent phases of COVID-19. The material from the prospective study consisted of cDNA or gDNA derived from T cells, B-cell-depleted T cells, or PBMCs. The dataset comprised deeply sampled blood TCRbeta repertoires from subjects exposed to, actively infected with, or recovered from COVID-19. The repertoires were made available in a free public database intended to serve as a resource for research on the immune response to SARS-CoV-2. The samples were drawn from two sources: the first 160 participants of the ongoing ImmuneRACE study, and 1,254 subjects contributed by 6 global collaborators. The sample metadata nearly always contained a de-identified subject ID, COVID-19 status, age in years and sex. Where available, HLA class I and class II types were obtained from metadata supplied by the sample provider rather than from assay-based typing.

Points the paper makes about the study in general: Clinical and demographic metadata were provided uncurated, with the amount varying by source and participant.

Collaborating institutions collected whole blood in K2EDTA tubes following their own protocols. For TCRbeta analysis, collaborators shipped samples as frozen whole blood, isolated PBMCs, or DNA extracted from either of those sample types. TCRbeta CDR3 regions were amplified from genomic DNA using the immunoSEQ Assay, a bias-controlled multiplex PCR. From the authors' description of their analysis: The number of nucleated cells in each sample was estimated by amplification of reference gene primers within the assay. To quantify the absolute abundance of each unique TCRbeta CDR3 rearrangement, sequence reads were collapsed and filtered. For each sample, productive Simpson clonality was calculated by taking the square root of Simpson's diversity index across productive rearrangements. This is the immuneACCESS table as TCRdb keeps it, with only in-frame sequences that have V and J called. A part of the clones is gone; compared with another copy, unresolved V genes explain less than half, and the rest is unexplained. Clonal size and the V and J genes are those of that table, whereas D and trimming came from the DNA. Across this sample there are about 150,000 clones, with around 89% seen only once. The ten largest clones add up to around 3.2% of the sample.

To note about this clone: The clone's antigen remains unknown. No much larger clone is present one base from it, and per-base qualities are unavailable.

CDR3 length: 15 amino acids, cysteine to phenylalanine. Of all the DNA, just the CDR3 is kept, 45 bases in frame from base 1. The germline ends are 14 bases apart after V is trimmed by 3 bases and J by 5 bases. The germline V gene (reference sequence) gives CDR1 as SEHNR and CDR2 as FQNEAQ. This sequence uses TRBV7-9 and TRBJ2-1; matching of 6 bases hints at TRBD1 as the D gene. The sample comprised peripheral blood. The source is a man aged 55 to 70 with active or convalescent COVID-19. The CDR3 protein: CASSFIRDNNNEQFF. In nucleotide form, the sequence is TGTGCCAGCAGCTTCATAAGGGACAACAACAATGAGCAGTTCTTC.